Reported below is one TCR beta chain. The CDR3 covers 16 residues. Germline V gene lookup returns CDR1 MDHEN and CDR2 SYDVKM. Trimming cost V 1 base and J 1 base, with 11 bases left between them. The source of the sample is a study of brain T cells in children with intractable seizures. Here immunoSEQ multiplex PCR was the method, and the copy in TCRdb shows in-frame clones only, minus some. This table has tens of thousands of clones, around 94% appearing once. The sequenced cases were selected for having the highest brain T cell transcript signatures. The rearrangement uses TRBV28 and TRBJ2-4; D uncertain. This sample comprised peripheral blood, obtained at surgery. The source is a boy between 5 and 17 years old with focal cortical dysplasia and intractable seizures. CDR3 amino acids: CASSLYEVGAKNIQYF. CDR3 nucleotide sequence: TGTGCCAGCAGTTTATATGAGGTTGGGGCCAAAAACATTCAGTACTTC. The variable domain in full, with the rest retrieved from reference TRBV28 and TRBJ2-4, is DVKVTQSSRYLVKRTGEKVFLECVQDMDHENMFWYRQDPGLGLRLIYFSYDVKMKEKGDIPEGYSVSREKKERFSLILESASTNQTSMYLCASSLYEVGAKNIQYFGAGTRLSVL.